The present entry profiles one T cell receptor beta chain with its context. This sample was taken from a study of blood T cell repertoires in COVID-19. The assay was immunoSEQ multiplex PCR, and TCRdb's table has in-frame clones only and misses some. The data contain 86,000 or so clones, around 80% of them seen just once; the ten biggest clones take up approximately 1.2%. CDR3 length: 18 amino acids. V was clipped by 2 bases and J by 0 bases; unmatched bases: 12. CDR1 and CDR2 from the germline V gene are SGHRS and YFSETQ. The receptor's source is a woman of 80 years or more with acute or convalescent COVID-19. Sequencing input: peripheral blood. J is TRBJ1-1 and V is TRBV5-1; 8 positions match TRBD1. This CDR3 is CASSFVEVDRALNTEAFF. The CDR3 DNA is TGCGCCAGCAGCTTCGTCGAGGTGGACAGGGCGCTGAACACTGAAGCTTTCTTT.